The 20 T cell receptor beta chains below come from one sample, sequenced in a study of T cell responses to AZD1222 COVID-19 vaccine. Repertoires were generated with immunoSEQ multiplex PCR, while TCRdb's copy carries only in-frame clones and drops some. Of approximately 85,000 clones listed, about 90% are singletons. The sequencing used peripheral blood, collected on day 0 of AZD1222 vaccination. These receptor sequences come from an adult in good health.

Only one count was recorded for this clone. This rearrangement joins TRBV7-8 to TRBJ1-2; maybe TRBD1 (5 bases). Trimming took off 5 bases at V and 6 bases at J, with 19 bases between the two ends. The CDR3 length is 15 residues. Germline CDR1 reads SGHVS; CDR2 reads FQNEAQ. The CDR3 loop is CASSQNRPGGNGYTF. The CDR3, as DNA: TGTGCCAGCAGCCAGAACAGGCCGGGGGGAAATGGCTACACCTTC.

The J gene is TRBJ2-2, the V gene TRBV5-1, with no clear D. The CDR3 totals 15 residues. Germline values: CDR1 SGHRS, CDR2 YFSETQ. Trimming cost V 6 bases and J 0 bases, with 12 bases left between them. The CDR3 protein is CASTLGGTNTGELFF. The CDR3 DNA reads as TGCGCCAGCACCCTTGGTGGGACGAACACCGGGGAGCTGTTTTTT.

CDR3 in DNA: TGTGCCAGCAGTTGGGGTAGCGGCACCTCCTACGAGCAGTACTTC. Its translation: CASSWGSGTSYEQYF. The gene calls are TRBV27 and TRBJ2-7; D is perhaps TRBD2 (6 bases). This CDR3 has 15 amino acids. Trimming took off 4 bases at V and 0 bases at J, with 13 bases between the two ends. Germline V gives CDR1 MNHEY, CDR2 SMNVEV (reference sequence).

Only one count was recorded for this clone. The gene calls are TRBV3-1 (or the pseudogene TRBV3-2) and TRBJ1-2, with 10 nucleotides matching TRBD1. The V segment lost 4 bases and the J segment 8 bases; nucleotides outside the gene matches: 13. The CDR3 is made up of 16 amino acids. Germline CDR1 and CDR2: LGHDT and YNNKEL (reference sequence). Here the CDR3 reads CASSRDRGREFRGYTF. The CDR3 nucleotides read TGTGCCAGCAGCCGTGACAGGGGGCGCGAATTCCGAGGCTACACCTTC.

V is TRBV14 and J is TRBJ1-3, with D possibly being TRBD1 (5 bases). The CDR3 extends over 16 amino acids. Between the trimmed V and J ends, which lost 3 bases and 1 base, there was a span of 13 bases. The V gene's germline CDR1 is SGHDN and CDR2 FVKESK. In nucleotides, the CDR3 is TGTGCCAGCAGCCAGATCGGGGGTATTTCTGGAAACACCATATATTTT. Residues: CASSQIGGISGNTIYF.

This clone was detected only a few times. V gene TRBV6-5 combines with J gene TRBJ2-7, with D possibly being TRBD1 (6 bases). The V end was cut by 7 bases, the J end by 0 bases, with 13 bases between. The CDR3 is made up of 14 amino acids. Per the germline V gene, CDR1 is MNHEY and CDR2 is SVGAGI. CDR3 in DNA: TGTGCCAGCACCGACAGGAGTAGCTCCTACGAGCAGTACTTC. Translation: CASTDRSSSYEQYF.

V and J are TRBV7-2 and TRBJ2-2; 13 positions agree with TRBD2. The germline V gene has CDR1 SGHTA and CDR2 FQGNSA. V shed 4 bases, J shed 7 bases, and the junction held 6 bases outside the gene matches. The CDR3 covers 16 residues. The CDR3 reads CASSSGLAGVGGELFF. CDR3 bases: TGTGCCAGCAGCTCAGGACTAGCGGGAGTCGGCGGGGAGCTGTTTTTT.

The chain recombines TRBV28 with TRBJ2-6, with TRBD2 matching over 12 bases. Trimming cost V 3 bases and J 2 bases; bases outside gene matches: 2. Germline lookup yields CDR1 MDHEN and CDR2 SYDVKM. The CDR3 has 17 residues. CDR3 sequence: CASSLLAGGPGANVLTF. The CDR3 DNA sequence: TGTGCCAGCAGTTTGCTAGCGGGGGGGCCTGGGGCCAACGTCCTGACTTTC.

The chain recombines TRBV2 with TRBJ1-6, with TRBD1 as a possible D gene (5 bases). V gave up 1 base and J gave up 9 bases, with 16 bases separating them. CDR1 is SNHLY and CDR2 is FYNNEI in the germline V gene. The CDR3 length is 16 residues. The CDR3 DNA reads TGTGCCAGCAGTGAAGGACAGCCGACCGGGGGTTCACCCCTCCACTTT. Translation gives CASSEGQPTGGSPLHF.

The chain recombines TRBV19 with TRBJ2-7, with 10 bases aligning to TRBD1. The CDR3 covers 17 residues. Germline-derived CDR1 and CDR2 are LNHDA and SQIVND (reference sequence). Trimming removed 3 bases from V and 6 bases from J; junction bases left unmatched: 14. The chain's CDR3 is CASSMFGTGVEAREQYF. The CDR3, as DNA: TGTGCCAGTAGTATGTTCGGGACAGGGGTCGAGGCTCGCGAGCAGTACTTC.

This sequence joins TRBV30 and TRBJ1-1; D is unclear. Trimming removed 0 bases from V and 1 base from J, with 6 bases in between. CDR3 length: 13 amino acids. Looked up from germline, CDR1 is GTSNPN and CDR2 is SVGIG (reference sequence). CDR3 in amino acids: CAWSVTENTEAFF. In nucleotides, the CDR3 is TGTGCCTGGAGTGTAACTGAGAACACTGAAGCTTTCTTT.

The CDR3 reads CASSLGNEQFF. The CDR3 region has the DNA TGCGCCAGCAGCTTGGGGAATGAGCAGTTCTTC. The chain employs TRBV5-1 and TRBJ2-1; no definite D call. CDR3 length equals 11 residues. V was cut by 0 bases and J by 7 bases, with 2 bases left in between. Germline V gene data show CDR1 as SGHRS and CDR2 as YFSETQ.

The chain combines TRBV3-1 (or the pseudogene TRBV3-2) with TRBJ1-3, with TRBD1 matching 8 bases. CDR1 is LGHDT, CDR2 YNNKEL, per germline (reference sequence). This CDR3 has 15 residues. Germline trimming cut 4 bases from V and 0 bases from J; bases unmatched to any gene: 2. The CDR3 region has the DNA TGTGCCAGCAGCCTAACAGGGGGCTCTGGAAACACCATATATTTT. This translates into CASSLTGGSGNTIYF.

The CDR3 spells CASSVGPATYEQYF. The CDR3 DNA sequence: TGTGCCAGCAGCGTAGGGCCAGCGACGTACGAGCAGTACTTC. The rearrangement uses TRBV9 and TRBJ2-7; D is unclear. Germline assignment: CDR1 SGDLS and CDR2 YYNGEE. The CDR3 length is 14 residues. The V gene lost 0 bases and the J gene lost 4 bases, with 11 bases spanning the gap. The full variable domain, with the rest looked up from reference TRBV9 and TRBJ2-7, is DSGVTQTPKHLITATGQRVTLRCSPRSGDLSVYWYQQSLDQGLQFLIQYYNGEERAKGNILERFSAQQFPDLHSELNLSSLELGDSALYFCASSVGPATYEQYFGPGTRLTVT.

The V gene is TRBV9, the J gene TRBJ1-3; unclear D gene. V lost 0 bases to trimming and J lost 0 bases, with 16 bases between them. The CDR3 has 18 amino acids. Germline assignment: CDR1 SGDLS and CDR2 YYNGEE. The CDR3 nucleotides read TGTGCCAGCAGCGTAGAAGCCCTGAGTTCCAGCTCTGGAAACACCATATATTTT. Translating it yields CASSVEALSSSSGNTIYF.

In nucleotides, the CDR3 is TGTGCCAGCAGCCCAGGACAGGGGGTGGGGGAAAAACTGTTTTTT. It translates to CASSPGQGVGEKLFF. V usage is TRBV7-8 and J usage is TRBJ1-4, with TRBD1 matching over 10 bases. The CDR3 totals 15 residues. Looked up from germline, CDR1 is SGHVS and CDR2 is FQNEAQ. Trimming removed 5 bases from V and 8 bases from J; junction bases left unmatched: 8. Full variable domain (remainder filled in from reference TRBV7-8 and TRBJ1-4): GAGVSQSPRYKVAKRGQDVALRCDPISGHVSLFWYQQALGQGPEFLTYFQNEAQLDKSGLPSDRFFAERPEGSVSTLKIQRTQQEDSAVYLCASSPGQGVGEKLFFGSGTQLSVL.

The CDR3 DNA sequence: TGTGCCAGCAGCGTCGGTGGGGGAGAGACTGAAGCTTTCTTT. This translates into CASSVGGGETEAFF. The chain links TRBV9 to TRBJ1-1; D might be TRBD1 (5 bases). CDR1 and CDR2 from the germline V gene are SGDLS and YYNGEE. Trimming left V 2 bases short and J 5 bases short, with 13 bases between. The CDR3 totals 14 residues.

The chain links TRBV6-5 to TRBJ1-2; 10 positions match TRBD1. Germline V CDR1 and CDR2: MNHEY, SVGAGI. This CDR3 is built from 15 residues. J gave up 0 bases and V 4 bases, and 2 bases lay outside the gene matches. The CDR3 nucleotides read TGTGCCAGCAGTTCCGGGACAGGGGCTAACTATGGCTACACCTTC. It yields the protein CASSSGTGANYGYTF.

The CDR3 DNA reads as TGTGCCAGCAGCCGCCAACCCTACGAGCAGTACTTC. As protein: CASSRQPYEQYF. The chain is built from TRBV5-6 and TRBJ2-7; D not resolved. V was shortened by 4 bases and J by 2 bases, with 7 bases between the two germline ends. The CDR3 loop spans 12 amino acids. Germline values: CDR1 SGHDT, CDR2 YYEEEE.

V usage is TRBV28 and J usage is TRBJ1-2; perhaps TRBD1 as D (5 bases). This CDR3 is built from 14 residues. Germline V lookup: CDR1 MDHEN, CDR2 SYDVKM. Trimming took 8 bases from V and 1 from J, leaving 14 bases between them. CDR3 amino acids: CASVYGGLNYGYTF. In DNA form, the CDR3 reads TGTGCCAGCGTTTATGGGGGTCTTAACTATGGCTACACCTTC.